Each of the 30 T cell receptor beta chains below was sequenced from the same sample in a study of control samples from healthy donors and cancer patients. Repertoires were generated with immunoSEQ multiplex PCR, while TCRdb's copy carries only in-frame clones and drops some. The sample has 100,000 to 150,000 clones, roughly 89% seen once. Sequencing was done on a sample of PBMCs. These receptors all stem from a man between 50 and 59 years old with head and neck cancer.

The gene calls are TRBV28 and TRBJ1-5; no clear D. Trimming removed 4 bases from V and 1 base from J, with 14 bases in between. Germline V gene sequence: CDR1 MDHEN, CDR2 SYDVKM. This CDR3 contains 16 residues. The CDR3 reads CASSSVVSVSNQPQHF. CDR3 DNA sequence: TGTGCCAGCAGTTCGGTCGTGAGTGTAAGCAATCAGCCCCAGCATTTT.

This chain connects TRBV19 to TRBJ2-7; possibly TRBD2 for D (5 bases). Germline V lookup: CDR1 LNHDA, CDR2 SQIVND (reference sequence). The CDR3 length is 15 residues. Between the trimmed V and J ends, which lost 5 bases and 6 bases, there was a span of 20 bases. CDR3 in DNA: TGTGCCAGTAGTCCCGTCGGTGGGCGACGGGGCGAGCAGTACTTC. It specifies CASSPVGGRRGEQYF.

This sequence joins TRBV9 and TRBJ2-1; 13 bases agree with TRBD2. The J segment lost 3 bases and the V segment lost 4 bases, leaving 7 bases of the junction unmatched. The germline V gene has CDR1 SGDLS and CDR2 YYNGEE. The CDR3 spans 17 residues. CDR3 sequence: CASSPGWTSGGYNEQFF. CDR3 nucleotide sequence: TGTGCCAGCAGCCCCGGCTGGACTAGCGGGGGCTACAATGAGCAGTTCTTC. Supplemented by reference TRBV9 and TRBJ2-1, the full variable domain reads DSGVTQTPKHLITATGQRVTLRCSPRSGDLSVYWYQQSLDQGLQFLIQYYNGEERAKGNILERFSAQQFPDLHSELNLSSLELGDSALYFCASSPGWTSGGYNEQFFGPGTRLTVL.

This clone was seen just once. This chain links TRBV28 with TRBJ2-2; 9 bases are shared with TRBD1. V lost 3 bases, J lost 5 bases, and 10 bases stayed unmatched. Germline CDR1 and CDR2: MDHEN and SYDVKM. The CDR3 runs to 17 residues. CDR3 nucleotide sequence: TGTGCCAGCAGTTTTGGCCGGGGGACAGGGAAAACCGGGGAGCTGTTTTTT. This translates into CASSFGRGTGKTGELFF.

The chain couples TRBV5-5 to TRBJ2-1, with D possibly matching TRBD1 (5 bases). Looked up from germline, CDR1 is SGHKS and CDR2 is YYEKEE (reference sequence). The CDR3 covers 14 residues. V lost 2 bases and J lost 6, with 12 bases in between. The chain's CDR3 is CASSFFATVNEQFF. As DNA, the CDR3 is TGTGCCAGCAGCTTCTTCGCGACAGTCAATGAGCAGTTCTTC.

This rearrangement joins TRBV19 to TRBJ2-1; D assignment may be TRBD1 or TRBD2 (5 bases each). The V gene's germline CDR1 is LNHDA and CDR2 SQIVND (reference sequence). Between the trimmed V and J ends, which lost 3 bases and 3 bases, there was a span of 12 bases. This CDR3 contains 15 residues. The CDR3 spells CASSIGAYLYNEQFF. The CDR3 coding sequence is TGTGCCAGTAGTATCGGGGCCTACCTCTACAATGAGCAGTTCTTC.

Remarks on this clone: One end of the junction does not line up with germline, which may come from a read error. The chain is built from TRBV28 and TRBJ2-7; no firm D call. Germline CDR1 is MDHEN and CDR2 is SYDVKM. The CDR3 runs 12 residues. The CDR3 DNA reads as TGTGCCAGCAGTGAAAAGGATCCCGGGTTGGACTTC. Amino acid sequence: CASSEKDPGLDF.

The chain carries TRBV18 and TRBJ2-1; 9 bases match TRBD1. Germline V CDR1 and CDR2: KGHSH, LQKENI. J gave up 7 bases and V 3 bases, and 7 bases lay outside the gene matches. The CDR3 loop spans 15 amino acids. The CDR3 spells CASSPLDRGGNEQFF. CDR3 bases: TGTGCCAGCTCACCTTTGGACAGGGGAGGGAATGAGCAGTTCTTC.

The chain joins TRBV2 to TRBJ1-3, with a weak D call TRBD1 (5 bases). The CDR3 has 17 residues. The V and J ends lost 7 bases and 0 bases respectively, with 19 bases between them. Germline CDR1 is SNHLY and CDR2 is FYNNEI. CDR3 bases: TGTGCCAGCACTTTGACAGTTCCGCTACACTCTGGAAACACCATATATTTT. Translation: CASTLTVPLHSGNTIYF.

The chain has TRBV10-3 and TRBJ2-1; maybe TRBD1 (6 bases). V lost 10 bases, J lost 0 bases, and 16 bases lay in between. Germline V CDR1 and CDR2: ENHRY, SYGVKD. The CDR3 covers 15 residues. The CDR3 reads CATTGLMSSYNEQFF. For the CDR3, the DNA is TGTGCCACCACAGGGCTGATGAGCTCCTACAATGAGCAGTTCTTC.

The V call is TRBV23-1, the J call TRBJ1-5; D perhaps matches TRBD1 (5 bases). TRBV23-1 is assigned to the ORF class and has an uncertain function. This CDR3 contains 13 residues. V gave up 7 bases and J gave up 6 bases, with 13 bases separating them. CDR3 in amino acids: CASKQVRAQPQHF. In nucleotides, the CDR3 is TGCGCCAGCAAACAGGTTCGGGCTCAGCCCCAGCATTTT.

This sequence joins TRBV11-2 and TRBJ2-7; weak D call: TRBD1 (5 bases). V was cut by 5 bases and J by 1 base, with 9 bases left in between. From germline, CDR1 is SGHAT and CDR2 FQNNGV. This CDR3 has 13 residues. The CDR3 here is CASSPTVSYEQYF. DNA of the CDR3: TGTGCCAGCAGCCCGACAGTTTCCTACGAGCAGTACTTC.

The chain couples TRBV5-6 to TRBJ2-3; 14 bases align to TRBD2. J gave up 1 base and V 6 bases, and 10 bases lay outside the gene matches. Germline-derived CDR1 and CDR2 are SGHDT and YYEEEE. The length of the CDR3 is 18 residues. The CDR3 DNA sequence: TGTGCCAGCACTCCGGGACTAGCGGGAGACTACCGCACAGATACGCAGTATTTT. Protein product: CASTPGLAGDYRTDTQYF. The full variable domain, with the rest looked up from reference TRBV5-6 and TRBJ2-3, is DAGVTQSPTHLIKTRGQQVTLRCSPKSGHDTVSWYQQALGQGPQFIFQYYEEEERQRGNFPDRFSGHQFPNYSSELNVNALLLGDSALYLCASTPGLAGDYRTDTQYFGPGTRLTVL.

In its sample, this clone was seen a few times. V usage is TRBV27 and J usage is TRBJ2-7; D gene unclear. Trimming removed 5 bases from V and 2 bases from J, with 10 bases in between. The CDR3 is 13 residues long. Per the germline V gene, CDR1 is MNHEY and CDR2 is SMNVEV (reference sequence). The DNA of the CDR3 is TGTGCCAGCAGTCCTGTGGAAGCCTACGAGCAGTACTTC. As protein: CASSPVEAYEQYF.

The chain combines TRBV6-5 with TRBJ2-3, with D unresolved. The germline gives CDR1 MNHEY, CDR2 SVGAGI. The CDR3 sequence is 14 residues long. V lost 1 base and J lost 4, with 9 bases in between. CDR3 in amino acids: CASSYYKEADTQYF. CDR3 nucleotides: TGTGCCAGCAGTTACTATAAGGAAGCAGATACGCAGTATTTT.

This clone came up once. V is TRBV3-1 (or the pseudogene TRBV3-2) and J is TRBJ2-1; 7 bases line up with TRBD2. From germline, CDR1 is LGHDT and CDR2 YNNKEL (reference sequence). This CDR3 spans 14 amino acids. V lost 4 bases to trimming and J lost 1 base; unmatched junction nucleotides: 1. CDR3 in DNA: TGTGCCAGCAGCCTTAGCGGGTCCTACAATGAGCAGTTCTTC. Its protein product is CASSLSGSYNEQFF.

The V and J genes are TRBV14 and TRBJ1-1; 7 bases fit TRBD1. Germline CDR1 reads SGHDN; CDR2 reads FVKESK. Trimming took 3 bases from V and 6 from J; bases not matched to a gene: 10. CDR3 length equals 15 residues. This chain's CDR3 is CASSHNRQGGPEAFF. DNA of the CDR3: TGTGCCAGCAGCCACAACCGACAGGGTGGACCTGAAGCTTTCTTT.

This sequence joins TRBV5-4 and TRBJ1-1, with D unclear. The CDR3 loop spans 16 amino acids. Trimming shortened V by 0 bases and J by 0 bases, and 12 bases separated the two germline ends. Germline V gene sequence: CDR1 SGHNT, CDR2 YYREEE (reference sequence). The CDR3 protein is CASSLGSSRVNTEAFF. The CDR3 DNA is TGTGCCAGCAGCTTGGGCTCTAGTCGGGTGAACACTGAAGCTTTCTTT.

The chain links TRBV7-2 to TRBJ2-5; no firm D call. This CDR3 is built from 13 residues. In germline, CDR1 is SGHTA, CDR2 FQGNSA. V dropped 4 bases and J dropped 0 bases, with 6 bases sitting between them. The CDR3 protein is CASSSRNQETQYF. CDR3 in DNA: TGTGCCAGCAGCTCTAGGAACCAAGAGACCCAGTACTTC.

This chain links TRBV19 with TRBJ1-2; 7 bases agree with TRBD1. This CDR3 has 15 amino acids. Germline V gene data show CDR1 as LNHDA and CDR2 as SQIVND (reference sequence). The V and J ends lost 6 bases and 4 bases, in that order; junction bases with no gene match: 11. Here the CDR3 reads CASSPGQSASYGYTF. The CDR3 DNA reads as TGTGCCAGTAGCCCGGGACAGTCCGCTTCCTATGGCTACACCTTC.

The gene calls are TRBV5-1 and TRBJ2-7; 8 bases agree with TRBD1. The CDR3 has 15 residues. The trim removed 0 bases at V and 5 bases at J, leaving 7 bases unmatched. Germline V gives CDR1 SGHRS, CDR2 YFSETQ. CDR3 in amino acids: CASSLGRQGFDEQYF. CDR3 in DNA: TGCGCCAGCAGCTTGGGCAGACAGGGGTTCGACGAGCAGTACTTC.

V is TRBV29-1 and J is TRBJ2-7; 8 nucleotides match TRBD1. Per the germline V gene, CDR1 is SQVTM and CDR2 is ANQGSEA. The CDR3 spans 13 residues. After removal of 7 bases from V and 1 base from J, the junction contained 6 bases not matched to a gene. As DNA, the CDR3 is TGCAGCGCCGAGGACAGGGAATCCTACGAGCAGTACTTC. Protein sequence: CSAEDRESYEQYF.

The genes are TRBV28 and TRBJ1-3; TRBD1 might be the D (5 bases). Germline V gene lookup returns CDR1 MDHEN and CDR2 SYDVKM. The V end was cut by 6 bases, the J end by 0 bases, with 9 bases between. The CDR3 totals 14 residues. The CDR3 DNA sequence: TGTGCCAGCAGCGCAGGGTACTCTGGAAACACCATATATTTT. It is translated as CASSAGYSGNTIYF.

The CDR3 here is CAIQTGTGAYEQYF. DNA of the CDR3: TGTGCCATCCAAACCGGGACAGGCGCCTACGAGCAGTACTTC. The V and J genes are TRBV2 and TRBJ2-7; 8 positions match TRBD1. CDR1 SNHLY and CDR2 FYNNEI come from the germline V gene. The CDR3 totals 14 residues. J was trimmed by 2 bases and V by 10 bases; bases with no gene match: 10. Looking up the rest from reference TRBV2 and TRBJ2-7 gives the full variable domain: EPEVTQTPSHQVTQMGQEVILRCVPISNHLYFYWYRQILGQKVEFLVSFYNNEISEKSEIFDDQFSVERPDGSNFTLKIRSTKLEDSAMYFCAIQTGTGAYEQYFGPGTRLTVT.

This clone has just one count. The CDR3 sequence is CASRTSTDTQYF. The CDR3 DNA is TGTGCCAGCAGGACTAGCACAGATACGCAGTATTTT. J is TRBJ2-3 and V is TRBV28; D gene uncertain. The CDR3 loop spans 12 amino acids. Trimming removed 6 bases at V and 0 bases at J, with 4 bases between. Germline CDR1 and CDR2: MDHEN and SYDVKM.

V gene TRBV6-6 combines with J gene TRBJ2-5; D is possibly TRBD1 or TRBD2 (6 bases each). V lost 8 bases, J lost 1 base, and 14 bases lay in between. This CDR3 contains 14 residues. Germline loops: CDR1 MNHNY, CDR2 SVGAGI (reference sequence). CDR3 nucleotides: TGTGCCAGCGGGGGTAGGGGGGTCCAAGAGACCCAGTACTTC. It is translated as CASGGRGVQETQYF.

The chain carries TRBV6-5 and TRBJ2-1; TRBD1 is a possible D gene (6 bases). Germline values: CDR1 MNHEY, CDR2 SVGAGI. Trimming pared 9 bases from V and 6 bases from J, leaving 12 bases between. The CDR3 is made up of 12 amino acids. For the CDR3, the DNA is TGTGCCAGTCTGGGACACTCCAATGAGCAGTTCTTC. It specifies CASLGHSNEQFF.

CDR3 bases: TGCGCCAGCAGCAATGGGTCCCCTGGGAATGAGCAGTTCTTC. Translating gives CASSNGSPGNEQFF. The V call is TRBV5-1, the J call TRBJ2-1, with no clear D. CDR3 length: 14 residues. V shed 4 bases and J shed 7 bases, with 15 bases lying between them. Germline loops: CDR1 SGHRS, CDR2 YFSETQ.

The chain combines TRBV6-5 with TRBJ1-5; no definite D call. Germline V gives CDR1 MNHEY, CDR2 SVGAGI. The CDR3 loop spans 16 amino acids. Trimming cost V 0 bases and J 6 bases, with 15 bases left between them. The CDR3 coding sequence is TGTGCCAGCAGTTACTCGGCCGTCGTCGCGGGTCAGCCCCAGCATTTT. Its protein product is CASSYSAVVAGQPQHF.

This clone was recorded only once. The genes are TRBV28 and TRBJ2-7, with D hard to call. The CDR3 consists of 12 residues. Germline loops: CDR1 MDHEN, CDR2 SYDVKM. The ends were cut back, 8 bases at V and 4 bases at J, with 12 bases in the middle. CDR3 sequence: CASGWETYEQYF. The DNA of the CDR3 is TGTGCCAGCGGGTGGGAAACTTACGAGCAGTACTTC.